This T cell receptor beta chain was sequenced for a study of response to subunit inactivated influenza vaccine. Germline V gene lookup returns CDR1 SEHNR and CDR2 FQNEAQ (reference sequence). The CDR3 is 14 amino acids. V lost 5 bases, J lost 7 bases, and 10 bases stayed unmatched. As regards this clonotype: Its cognate antigen is unknown.

General observations from the study: The authors suggested that every seasonal influenza vaccination recruits few new T cells.

TCRdb analysed the RT-PCR reads with MiXCR anew, one entry per CDR3 protein. The sample records under 550,000 distinct CDR3 sequences, approximately 7.7% being singletons. The receptor's source is a man in his fifties or sixties who received an inactivated influenza vaccine. The V gene is TRBV7-9, the J gene TRBJ2-7, with TRBD1 matching over 8 bases. Sequences were derived from PBMCs from blood, sampled around 25 months after vaccination. CDR3 sequence (DNA): TGTGCCAGCAGCCTGACAGGGGCCACCCCTGAGCAGTACTTC. Protein: CASSLTGATPEQYF.